One T cell receptor (beta chain) is described in this entry. Its target is unknown. The source of the sample is a study of graft-versus-host responses after intestinal transplantation. TCRdb's copy holds only in-frame clones and misses some; the assay was immunoSEQ multiplex PCR. The sample contains fewer than 120,000 clones, roughly 93% of which appear only once. The CDR3 runs 13 residues. V was clipped by 4 bases and J by 7 bases; unmatched bases: 5. Germline assignment: CDR1 SGHTA and CDR2 FQGTGA. The sample in question was unstimulated CD8+ T cells sorted from spleen or lymph node cells, obtained before intestinal transplant. The chain joins TRBV7-3 to TRBJ1-2, with 8 bases matching TRBD1. The TCR was taken from a human donor who received an intestinal transplant. The CDR3 here is CASSSRDRRGYTF. The CDR3 DNA follows: TGTGCCAGCAGCTCCCGGGACAGGCGTGGCTACACCTTC.